The sequence of this T cell receptor beta chain was determined in a study of T cell responses to AZD1222 COVID-19 vaccine. Study context: Researchers grouped second doses given at about 4 or about 12 weeks into one pool.

The CDR3 contains 13 residues. Germline lookup yields CDR1 LGHNT and CDR2 FRNRAP. With 2 bases removed from V and 4 bases from J, the gap between germline ends came to 6 bases. Only in-frame clones appear in the TCRdb table, and some are missing; sequencing was by immunoSEQ multiplex PCR. In the table there are around 150,000 clones, roughly 80% of which are singletons. In this sample, this clone turned up once. The clonotype was recovered from an adult in good health. The chain recombines TRBV12-5 with TRBJ1-5; D perhaps matches TRBD1 (6 bases). The sample was peripheral blood, taken on day 0 of AZD1222 vaccination. DNA of the CDR3: TGTGCTAGTGGTTTGACAGGGAATCAGCCCCAGCATTTT. It specifies CASGLTGNQPQHF.